This T cell receptor (beta chain) originates from a study of metastatic and nonmetastatic thyroid tumors. Study at large: Malignant thyroid and benign thyroid patients provided blood and tumor or nodule tissue whose repertoires were compared. The study, taken as a whole, reports: TCR beta diversity was reportedly significantly higher in malignant thyroid tumors than benign nodules, in blood and tumor.

Many counts were recorded for this clone. Antigen unknown. There were no patients who had received any treatment before thyroid surgery. The CDR3 is 13 residues long. Germline CDR1 LGHDT, CDR2 YNNKEL (reference sequence). Trimming removed 4 bases from V and 10 bases from J; junction bases left unmatched: 10. Original methodology: What underpinned the distant-metastasis classifier for papillary thyroid cancer was the set of CDR3 differences across clinicopathological groups. TCRdb called clones again from the PCR reads with MiXCR. For this entry, the V and J calls and clone size follow TCRdb and not the study's own pipeline. The sample shows some 93,000 clones, about 12% of them seen only once.

The chain couples TRBV3-1 to TRBJ2-7; 7 bases agree with TRBD2. The TCR sequence derives from a female donor with papillary thyroid cancer or a benign thyroid nodule (not recorded which). Some clones in this sample may be carry-over from other donors' samples. The sequencing input was blood. CDR3 region: CASSRIGGGPQYF. The CDR3 DNA reads as TGTGCCAGCAGCCGAATCGGGGGAGGGCCTCAGTACTTC.